The entry below describes one TCR beta chain. Libraries were prepared by immunoSEQ multiplex PCR; TCRdb keeps only in-frame clonotypes and omits some of them. This sample carries a few hundred thousand clones, 87% of them seen once, and the ten largest clones take about 2.1%. The record originates from a study of blood T cell repertoires in COVID-19. Whole-study context: T cells, B-cell-depleted T cells, or PBMCs supplied cDNA or gDNA.

This CDR3 contains 15 residues. Trimming pared 5 bases from V and 7 bases from J, leaving 19 bases between. The germline CDR1 and CDR2 sequences are SGHRS and YFSETQ. The sample taken for sequencing was peripheral blood. The chain couples TRBV5-1 to TRBJ2-1, with TRBD2 as a possible D gene (6 bases). This sequence originates from a woman aged 45-65 years with acute or convalescent COVID-19. The CDR3 DNA follows: TGCGCCAGCAGTCCTGGGGCCGGGAGAGAGAATGAGCAGTTCTTC. Protein sequence: CASSPGAGRENEQFF.